One sample yielded the 2 T cell receptor beta chains listed below, sequenced in a study of T cell responses to AZD1222 COVID-19 vaccine. The repertoire was sequenced with immunoSEQ multiplex PCR; TCRdb's copy has only in-frame clones and lacks some. Of approximately 71,000 clones in the sample, roughly 90% were seen once. The source was peripheral blood, collected on day 0 of AZD1222 vaccination. All receptors derive from an adult in good health.

The V gene is TRBV6-6, the J gene TRBJ2-7; D could derive from TRBD1 or TRBD2 (6 bases each). Per germline, CDR1 MNHNY and CDR2 SVGAGI (reference sequence). V shed 0 bases and J shed 5 bases, with 11 bases lying between them. This CDR3 region has 14 residues. CDR3 nucleotides: TGTGCCAGCAGTTACTCGAGGGGGGAAAACGAGCAGTACTTC. Amino acid sequence: CASSYSRGENEQYF.

This clone was counted between two and nine times. This chain joins TRBV6-4 and TRBJ2-3; D remains unclear. V lost 3 bases, J lost 2 bases, and 9 bases lay in between. The CDR3 is 14 residues long. The germline V gene has CDR1 MRHNA and CDR2 SNTAGT. The CDR3 DNA is TGTGCCAGCAGTGATCAGCAGGACACAGATACGCAGTATTTT. The encoded protein is CASSDQQDTDTQYF.